The clone carrying this TCR beta chain was detected once. Antigen: not known. These data come from a study of T cells in Graves' hyperthyroidism and ophthalmopathy. Whole-study findings and limits: In blood, most of the thyroid clonotypes expanded above 0.001 were also present.

The investigators amplified TCR beta CDR3 regions from RNA transcripts. A first-round RT-PCR of the TCR CDR3 used the HTBI primer set. TCRdb reanalysed the multiplex PCR reads using MiXCR and keeps one entry per CDR3 protein. The table has 470,000 or so distinct CDR3 sequences, under 25% seen once. The CDR3 covers 14 residues. V lost 7 bases and J lost 5, with 17 bases in between. This rearrangement joins TRBV12-3 or TRBV12-4 to TRBJ1-2, with TRBD1 as a possible D gene (6 bases). The sequence derives from a man between 18 and 29 years old with Graves' hyperthyroidism. The sequenced sample was blood. CDR3 in DNA: TGTGCCAGCACCGAGCGTGGGGGCGCGTATGGCTACACCTTC. It specifies CASTERGGAYGYTF.